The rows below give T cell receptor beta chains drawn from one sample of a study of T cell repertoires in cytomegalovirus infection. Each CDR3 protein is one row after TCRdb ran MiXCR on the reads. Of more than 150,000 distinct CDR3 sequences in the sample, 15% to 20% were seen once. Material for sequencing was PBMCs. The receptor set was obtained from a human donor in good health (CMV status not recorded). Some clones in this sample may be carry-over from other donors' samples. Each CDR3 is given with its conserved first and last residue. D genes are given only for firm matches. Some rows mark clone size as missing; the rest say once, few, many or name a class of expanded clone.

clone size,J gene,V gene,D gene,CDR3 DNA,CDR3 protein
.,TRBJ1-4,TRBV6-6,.,TGTGCCAGCAGTCCCCCACGGGACCTCCCAACTAATGAAAAACTGTTTTTT,CASSPPRDLPTNEKLFF
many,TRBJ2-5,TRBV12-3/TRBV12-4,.,TGTGCCAGCAGCCCCGTGGGACGGGAGACCCAGTACTTC,CASSPVGRETQYF
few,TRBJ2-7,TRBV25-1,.,TGTGCCAGCAGTGCGATGACACAATTGCACGAGCAGTACTTC,CASSAMTQLHEQYF
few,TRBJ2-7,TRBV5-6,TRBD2,TGTGCCAGCAGCCCGGGACTAGCTATCGACGAGCAGTACTTC,CASSPGLAIDEQYF
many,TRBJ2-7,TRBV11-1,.,TGTGCCAGCAGCCTACAGGGTACCGAGCAGTACTTC,CASSLQGTEQYF
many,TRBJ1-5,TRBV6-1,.,TGTGCCAGCAGTGAAACCCTGGTTCAGCCCCAGCATTTT,CASSETLVQPQHF
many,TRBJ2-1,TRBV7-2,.,TGTGCCAGCAACTCTAGAGGGGTCGACAATGAGCAGTTCTTC,CASNSRGVDNEQFF
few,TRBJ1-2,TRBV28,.,TGTGCCAGCAGTTGGGGAGGCAACTATGGCTACACCTTC,CASSWGGNYGYTF
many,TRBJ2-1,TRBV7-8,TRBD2,TGTGCCAGCAGCTTTCGGACTAGCGGGAGTTCTGGGGAGCAGTTCTTC,CASSFRTSGSSGEQFF
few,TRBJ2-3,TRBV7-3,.,TGTGCCAGCAGCTCTCCGGGAGATACGCAGTATTTT,CASSSPGDTQYF
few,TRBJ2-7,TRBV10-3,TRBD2,TGTGCCATCAGTGACACTAGCGGGGCCAGCTCCTACGAGCAGTACTTC,CAISDTSGASSYEQYF
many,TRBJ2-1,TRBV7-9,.,TGTGCCAGCAGCTCCGACTTGAGCTACAATGAGCAGTTCTTC,CASSSDLSYNEQFF
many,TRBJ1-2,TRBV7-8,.,TGTGCCAGCAGCTCCCCCGGGATTAGGGTTACTAACTATGGCTACACCTTC,CASSSPGIRVTNYGYTF
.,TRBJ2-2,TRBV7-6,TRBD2,TGTGCCAGCAGATCACCCTGGACTAGCGGGTCCGCGAACACCGGGGAGCTGTTTTTT,CASRSPWTSGSANTGELFF
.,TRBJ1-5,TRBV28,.,TGTGCCAGCAGAGATGCGTTGGAGCCCAATCAGCCCCAGCATTTT,CASRDALEPNQPQHF
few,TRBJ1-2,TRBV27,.,TGTGCCAGCAGTTTATCGGCCGTACCGGGCATCTATGGCTACACCTTC,CASSLSAVPGIYGYTF
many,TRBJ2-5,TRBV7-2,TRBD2,TGTGCCAGCAGCTTGACTAGCGGGAATCTGGAGACCCAGTACTTC,CASSLTSGNLETQYF
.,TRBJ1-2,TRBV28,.,TGTGCCAGCAGTTTACCCCGCCTGGGCTACACCTTC,CASSLPRLGYTF
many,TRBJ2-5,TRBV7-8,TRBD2,TGTGCCAGCAGCGTGCGAGGTCCGACGGGAGGGAGCCAAGAGACCCAGTACTTC,CASSVRGPTGGSQETQYF
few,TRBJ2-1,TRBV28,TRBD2,TGTGCCAGCAGTTTCTATAGCGGGAGAAGCGGTGAGCAGTTCTTC,CASSFYSGRSGEQFF